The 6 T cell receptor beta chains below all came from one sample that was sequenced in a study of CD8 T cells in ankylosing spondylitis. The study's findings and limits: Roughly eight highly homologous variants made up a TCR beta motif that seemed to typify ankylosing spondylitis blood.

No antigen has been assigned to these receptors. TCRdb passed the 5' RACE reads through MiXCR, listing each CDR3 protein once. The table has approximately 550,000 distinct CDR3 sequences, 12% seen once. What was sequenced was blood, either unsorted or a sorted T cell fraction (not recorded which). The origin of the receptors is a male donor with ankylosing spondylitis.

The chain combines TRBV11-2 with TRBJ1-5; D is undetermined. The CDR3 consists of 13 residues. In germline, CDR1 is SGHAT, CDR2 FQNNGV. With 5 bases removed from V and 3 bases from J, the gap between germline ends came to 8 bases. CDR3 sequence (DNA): TGTGCCAGCAGCCCGGGCCTCAATCAGCCCCAGCATTTT. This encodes CASSPGLNQPQHF.

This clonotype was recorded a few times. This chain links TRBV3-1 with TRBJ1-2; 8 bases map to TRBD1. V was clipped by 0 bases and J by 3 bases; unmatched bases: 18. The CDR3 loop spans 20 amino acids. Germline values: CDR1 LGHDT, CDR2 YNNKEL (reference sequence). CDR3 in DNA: TGTGCCAGCAGCCAAGAGTCCACCGGGACAGGCATCTGGGGCGACTATGGCTACACCTTC. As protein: CASSQESTGTGIWGDYGYTF. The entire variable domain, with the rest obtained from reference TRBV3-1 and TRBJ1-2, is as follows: DTAVSQTPKYLVTQMGNDKSIKCEQNLGHDTMYWYKQDSKKFLKIMFSYNNKELIINETVPNRFSPKSPDKAHLNLHINSLELGDSAVYFCASSQESTGTGIWGDYGYTFGSGTRLTVV.

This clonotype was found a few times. CDR3 sequence reads: CASSQMTAGLSTGELFF. CDR3 nucleotides: TGTGCCAGCAGCCAAATGACAGCGGGTTTAAGCACCGGGGAGCTGTTTTTT. This sequence joins TRBV3-1 and TRBJ2-2; possible D gene TRBD2, 6 bases. Per germline, CDR1 LGHDT and CDR2 YNNKEL (reference sequence). Trimming removed 2 bases at V and 4 bases at J, with 17 bases between. The CDR3 consists of 17 residues. The complete variable domain, with remaining parts taken from reference TRBV3-1 and TRBJ2-2, reads DTAVSQTPKYLVTQMGNDKSIKCEQNLGHDTMYWYKQDSKKFLKIMFSYNNKELIINETVPNRFSPKSPDKAHLNLHINSLELGDSAVYFCASSQMTAGLSTGELFFGEGSRLTVL.

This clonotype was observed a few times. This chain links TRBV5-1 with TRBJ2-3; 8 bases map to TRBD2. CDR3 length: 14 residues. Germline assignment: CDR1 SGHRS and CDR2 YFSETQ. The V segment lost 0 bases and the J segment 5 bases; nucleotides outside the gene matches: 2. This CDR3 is CASSLDGRVDTQYF. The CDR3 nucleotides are TGCGCCAGCAGCTTGGACGGGAGGGTAGATACGCAGTATTTT.

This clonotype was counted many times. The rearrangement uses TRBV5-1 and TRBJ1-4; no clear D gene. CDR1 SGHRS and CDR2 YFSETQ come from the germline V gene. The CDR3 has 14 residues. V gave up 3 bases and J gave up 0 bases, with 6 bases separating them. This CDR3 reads CASSSGSTNEKLFF. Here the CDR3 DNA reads TGCGCCAGCAGCTCAGGCTCAACTAATGAAAAACTGTTTTTT.

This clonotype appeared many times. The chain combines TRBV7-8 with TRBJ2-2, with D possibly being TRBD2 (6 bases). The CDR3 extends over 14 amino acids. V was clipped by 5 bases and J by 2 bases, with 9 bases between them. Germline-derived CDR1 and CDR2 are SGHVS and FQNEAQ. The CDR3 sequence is CASSRDLNTGELFF. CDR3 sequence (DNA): TGTGCCAGCAGCAGGGACTTAAACACCGGGGAGCTGTTTTTT. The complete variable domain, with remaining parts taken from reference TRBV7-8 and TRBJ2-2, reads GAGVSQSPRYKVAKRGQDVALRCDPISGHVSLFWYQQALGQGPEFLTYFQNEAQLDKSGLPSDRFFAERPEGSVSTLKIQRTQQEDSAVYLCASSRDLNTGELFFGEGSRLTVL.